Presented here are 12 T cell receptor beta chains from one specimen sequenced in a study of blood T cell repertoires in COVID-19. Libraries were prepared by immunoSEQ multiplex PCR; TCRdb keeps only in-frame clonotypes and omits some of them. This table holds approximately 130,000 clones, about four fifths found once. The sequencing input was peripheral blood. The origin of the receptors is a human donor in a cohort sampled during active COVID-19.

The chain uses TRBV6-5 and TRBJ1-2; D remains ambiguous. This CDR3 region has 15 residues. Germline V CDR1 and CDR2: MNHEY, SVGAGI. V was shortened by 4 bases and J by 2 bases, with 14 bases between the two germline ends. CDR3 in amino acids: CASSSPPGRNYGYTF. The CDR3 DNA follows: TGTGCCAGCAGTTCCCCGCCGGGAAGGAACTATGGCTACACCTTC.

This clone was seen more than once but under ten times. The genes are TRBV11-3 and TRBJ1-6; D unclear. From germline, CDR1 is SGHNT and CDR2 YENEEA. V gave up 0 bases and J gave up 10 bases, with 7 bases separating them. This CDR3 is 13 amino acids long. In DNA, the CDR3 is TGTGCCAGCAGCTTAGATTCCCTATCACCCCTCCACTTT. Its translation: CASSLDSLSPLHF.

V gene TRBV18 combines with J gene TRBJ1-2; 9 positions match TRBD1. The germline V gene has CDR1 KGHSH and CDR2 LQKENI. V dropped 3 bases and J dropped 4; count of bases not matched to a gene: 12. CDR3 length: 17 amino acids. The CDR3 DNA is TGTGCCAGCTCACCTAACTCCGTGACAGGGGGTCTCTATGGCTACACCTTC. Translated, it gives CASSPNSVTGGLYGYTF.

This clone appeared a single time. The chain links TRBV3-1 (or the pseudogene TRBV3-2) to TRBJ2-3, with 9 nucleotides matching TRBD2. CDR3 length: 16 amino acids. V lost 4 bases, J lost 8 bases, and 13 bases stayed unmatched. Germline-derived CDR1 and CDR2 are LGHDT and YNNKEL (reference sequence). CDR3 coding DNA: TGTGCCAGCAGCCCAATAGCGGGGGCCGGGTCTAGTACGCAGTATTTT. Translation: CASSPIAGAGSSTQYF.

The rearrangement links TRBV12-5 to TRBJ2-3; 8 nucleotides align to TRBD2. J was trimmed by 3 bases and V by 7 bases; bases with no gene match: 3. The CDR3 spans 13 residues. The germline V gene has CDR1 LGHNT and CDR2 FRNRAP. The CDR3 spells CASVAGGTDTQYF. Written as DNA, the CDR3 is TGTGCTAGTGTTGCGGGGGGTACAGATACGCAGTATTTT.

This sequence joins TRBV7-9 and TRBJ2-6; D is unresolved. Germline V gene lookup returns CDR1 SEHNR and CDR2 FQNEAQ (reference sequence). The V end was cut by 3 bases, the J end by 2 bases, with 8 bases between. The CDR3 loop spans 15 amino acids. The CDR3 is CASSFDNPGANVLTF. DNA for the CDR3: TGTGCCAGCAGCTTCGACAATCCTGGGGCCAACGTCCTGACTTTC.

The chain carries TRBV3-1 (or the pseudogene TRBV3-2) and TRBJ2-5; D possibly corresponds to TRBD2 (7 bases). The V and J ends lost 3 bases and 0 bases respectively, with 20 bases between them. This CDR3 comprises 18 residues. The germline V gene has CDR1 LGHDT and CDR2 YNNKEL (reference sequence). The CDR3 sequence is CASSHLWVGGRDQETQYF. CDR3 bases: TGTGCCAGCAGCCATTTGTGGGTCGGGGGGCGGGACCAAGAGACCCAGTACTTC.

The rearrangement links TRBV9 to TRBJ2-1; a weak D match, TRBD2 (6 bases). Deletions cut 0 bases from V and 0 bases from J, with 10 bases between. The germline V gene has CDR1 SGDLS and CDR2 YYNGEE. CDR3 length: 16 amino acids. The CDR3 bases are TGTGCCAGCAGCGTAGAGGCGGGGAGCTCCTACAATGAGCAGTTCTTC. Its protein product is CASSVEAGSSYNEQFF.

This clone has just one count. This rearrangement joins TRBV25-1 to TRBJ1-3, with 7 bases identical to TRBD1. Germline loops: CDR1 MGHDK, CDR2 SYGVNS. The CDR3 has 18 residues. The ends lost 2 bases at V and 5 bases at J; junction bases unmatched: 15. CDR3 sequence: CASSETTMWRGPRNTIYF. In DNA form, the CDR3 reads TGTGCCAGCAGTGAAACCACCATGTGGAGGGGGCCTAGAAACACCATATATTTT.

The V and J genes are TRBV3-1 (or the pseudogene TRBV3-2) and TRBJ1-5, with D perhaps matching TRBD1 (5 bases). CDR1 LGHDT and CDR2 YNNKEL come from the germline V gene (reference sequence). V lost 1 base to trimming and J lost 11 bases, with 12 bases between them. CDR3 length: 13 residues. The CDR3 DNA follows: TGTGCCAGCAGCCAAGGGGCGGGGGTAGCCCAGCATTTT. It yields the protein CASSQGAGVAQHF.

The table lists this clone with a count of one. CDR3 nucleotides: TGCGCCAGCACCAAGACTAGCGGGAGCTACGAGCAGTACTTC. Translation gives CASTKTSGSYEQYF. The genes are TRBV5-1 and TRBJ2-7; TRBD2 aligns across 12 bases. CDR1 is SGHRS and CDR2 is YFSETQ in the germline V gene. V lost 6 bases and J lost 3; bases outside the gene matches: 4. The CDR3 loop spans 14 amino acids.

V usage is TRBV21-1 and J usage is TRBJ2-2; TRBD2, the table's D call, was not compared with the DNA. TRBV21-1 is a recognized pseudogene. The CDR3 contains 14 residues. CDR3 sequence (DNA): TGTGCCAGCACTCGGGGGGCCCACACCGGGGAGCTGTTTTTT. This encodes CASTRGAHTGELFF.